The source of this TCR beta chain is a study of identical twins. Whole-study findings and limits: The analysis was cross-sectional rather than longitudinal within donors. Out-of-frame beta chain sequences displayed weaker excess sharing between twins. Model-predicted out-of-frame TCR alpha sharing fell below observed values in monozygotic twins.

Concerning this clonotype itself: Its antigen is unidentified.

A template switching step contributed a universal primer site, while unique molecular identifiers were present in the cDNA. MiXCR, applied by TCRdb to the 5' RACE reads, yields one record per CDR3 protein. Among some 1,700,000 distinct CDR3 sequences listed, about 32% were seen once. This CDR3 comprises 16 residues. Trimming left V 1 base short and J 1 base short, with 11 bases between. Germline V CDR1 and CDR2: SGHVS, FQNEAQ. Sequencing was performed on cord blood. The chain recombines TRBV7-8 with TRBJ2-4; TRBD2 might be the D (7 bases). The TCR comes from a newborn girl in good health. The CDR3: CASSLEQGGAKNIQYF. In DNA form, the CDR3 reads TGTGCCAGCAGCTTAGAACAGGGAGGGGCCAAAAACATTCAGTACTTC.